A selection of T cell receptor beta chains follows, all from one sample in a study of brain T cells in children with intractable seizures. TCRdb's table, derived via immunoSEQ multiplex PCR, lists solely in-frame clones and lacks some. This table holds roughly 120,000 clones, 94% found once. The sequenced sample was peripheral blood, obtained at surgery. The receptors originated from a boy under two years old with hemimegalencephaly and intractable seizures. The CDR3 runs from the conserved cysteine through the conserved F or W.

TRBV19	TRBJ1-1	CASTFLGTTEAFF
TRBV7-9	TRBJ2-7	CASSGPLRGAYYEQYF
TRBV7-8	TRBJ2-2	CASSWDRARTGELFF
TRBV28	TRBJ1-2	CASSFPGVYGYTF
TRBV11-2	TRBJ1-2	CASSLDGGQGINYGYTF
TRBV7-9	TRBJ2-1	CASSLGDRNNEQFF
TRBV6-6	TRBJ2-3	CASSYSTGTGTDTQYF
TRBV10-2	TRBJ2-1	CATRGEAVEQFF
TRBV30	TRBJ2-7	CAWSARTTDYEQYF
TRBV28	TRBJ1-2	CASSLVGAGVGYTF
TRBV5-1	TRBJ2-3	CASRQTTAFRTDTQYF
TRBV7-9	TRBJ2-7	CASSPTQGKGTYEQYF
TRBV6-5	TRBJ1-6	CASSYLRAQNSPLHF
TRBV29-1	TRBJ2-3	CSVAYKSTDTQYF
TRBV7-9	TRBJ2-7	CASSPEGHEQYF
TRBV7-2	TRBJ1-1	CASSLAGGGTEAFF
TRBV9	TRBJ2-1	CASSASGGNEQFF
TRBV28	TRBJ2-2	CASSLFLGDTGELFF
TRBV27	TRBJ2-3	CASSTGQGAGVTDTQYF
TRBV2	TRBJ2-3	CASSDEGGRGTQYF
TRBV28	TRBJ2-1	CASRSSNDEQFF
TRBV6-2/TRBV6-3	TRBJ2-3	CASSYWGKGAFTDTQYF